This TCR beta chain was found in a study of blood T cell repertoires in COVID-19. Overall study context: Samples came from the United States, Italy and Spain, spanning acute and convalescent COVID-19. PBMCs, B-cell-depleted T cells, or T cells were the source of the cDNA or gDNA that made up the material.

Germline V gives CDR1 GTSNPN, CDR2 SVGIG (reference sequence). The V end lost 3 bases, the J end lost 4 bases, and 18 bases lay between the germline ends. This CDR3 is built from 15 residues. Cohorts were assigned according to the clinical history that participants reported. Authors' data handling: Estimated nucleated cell counts came from reference gene primer amplification. Method: immunoSEQ multiplex PCR; TCRdb's copy keeps in-frame clones and lacks some. V, J and clone size derive from that table, while D and trimming were established from the DNA sequence. The sample consists of under 350,000 clones, around 90% of them appearing once.

V and J are TRBV30 and TRBJ2-5; a possible D gene is TRBD2 (5 bases). This receptor was obtained from a man aged 55 to 70 who had recovered from COVID-19. The sequenced material came from PBMCs or T cells enriched from blood (not recorded which). CDR3 in amino acids: CAWSFRRSGGETQYF. The CDR3 nucleotides read TGTGCCTGGAGCTTTCGGAGGTCCGGTGGAGAGACCCAGTACTTC.